These 23 T cell receptor beta chains were all obtained from the same sample, sequenced in a study of blood T cell repertoires in COVID-19. This table comes from immunoSEQ multiplex PCR, and its TCRdb copy is limited to in-frame clones, with some not included. Of about 93,000 clones in the sample, under 90% were seen once. Sequencing was performed on peripheral blood. The receptors were gathered from a man in his sixties with COVID-19, enrolled during active disease.

The V and J genes are TRBV24-1 and TRBJ1-1, with TRBD1 as a possible D gene (6 bases). In germline, CDR1 is KGHDR, CDR2 SFDVKD. Trimming pared 0 bases from V and 5 bases from J, leaving 18 bases between. The CDR3 has 17 amino acids. CDR3 protein: CATSDLWGPTAWTEAFF. The CDR3 nucleotides read TGTGCCACCAGTGATTTGTGGGGGCCCACCGCCTGGACTGAAGCTTTCTTT.

The chain carries TRBV6-1 and TRBJ2-5; TRBD2 matches 12 bases. V trimming: 2 bases; J trimming: 2 bases; junction bases outside the gene matches: 0. CDR3 size: 15 residues. CDR1 and CDR2 from the germline V gene are MNHNS and SASEGT. The CDR3 is CASSELAGGQETQYF. The CDR3 DNA sequence: TGTGCCAGCAGTGAACTAGCGGGAGGGCAAGAGACCCAGTACTTC.

V usage is TRBV29-1 and J usage is TRBJ1-5; 7 positions agree with TRBD1. The germline V gene encodes CDR1 SQVTM and CDR2 ANQGSEA. The ends lost 6 bases at V and 0 bases at J; junction bases unmatched: 5. The CDR3 runs to 14 residues. The CDR3 loop reads CSVDGTDSNQPQHF. CDR3 DNA sequence: TGCAGCGTAGACGGGACAGATAGCAATCAGCCCCAGCATTTT.

The chain joins TRBV5-6 to TRBJ1-4; D possibly corresponds to TRBD1 (6 bases). This CDR3 is 14 amino acids long. Germline loops: CDR1 SGHDT, CDR2 YYEEEE. The germline V and J ends were trimmed by 4 bases and 6 bases, with 13 bases remaining between them. CDR3 protein: CASSQNREDEKLFF. In nucleotides, the CDR3 is TGTGCCAGCAGCCAGAACAGGGAAGATGAAAAACTGTTTTTT.

V usage is TRBV28 and J usage is TRBJ1-4; 9 bases fit TRBD1. CDR3 length equals 15 residues. Germline CDR1 MDHEN, CDR2 SYDVKM. V lost 5 bases to trimming and J lost 6 bases; unmatched junction nucleotides: 7. CDR3 in DNA: TGTGCCAGCAGTCGAGGGACAGGGTGGGATGAAAAACTGTTTTTT. This encodes CASSRGTGWDEKLFF.

This clone has only one observation. The chain recombines TRBV28 with TRBJ1-2, with D possibly being TRBD1 (5 bases). This CDR3 is 13 amino acids long. Germline CDR1 reads MDHEN; CDR2 reads SYDVKM. Trimming took 7 bases from V and 8 from J, leaving 17 bases between them. In DNA form, the CDR3 reads TGTGCCAGCACCCCGGTCAGGGATGTGGGCTACACCTTC. It yields the protein CASTPVRDVGYTF.

V is TRBV11-2 and J is TRBJ2-1; D ambiguous. The germline V gene encodes CDR1 SGHAT and CDR2 FQNNGV. The V end was cut by 3 bases, the J end by 8 bases, with 5 bases between. The length of the CDR3 is 11 residues. CDR3 DNA: TGTGCCAGCAGCTTGATAGATGAGCAGTTCTTC. This translates into CASSLIDEQFF.

This chain connects TRBV6-2 or TRBV6-3 to TRBJ2-5; TRBD2 might be the D (6 bases). Between the trimmed V and J ends, which lost 2 bases and 2 bases, there was a span of 12 bases. The CDR3 contains 15 residues. The V gene's germline CDR1 is MNHEY and CDR2 SVGEGT. The CDR3: CASSYMGGAQETQYF. CDR3 bases: TGTGCCAGCAGTTACATGGGGGGAGCGCAAGAGACCCAGTACTTC.

The chain has TRBV5-1 and TRBJ2-2, with TRBD2 matching over 13 bases. V shed 1 base, J shed 3 bases, and the junction held 6 bases outside the gene matches. This CDR3 is built from 18 residues. Germline V gene sequence: CDR1 SGHRS, CDR2 YFSETQ. The CDR3, as DNA: TGCGCCAGCAGCTTGTGGACTAGCGGGAGAGGGGACACCGGGGAGCTGTTTTTT. As protein: CASSLWTSGRGDTGELFF.

The CDR3 reads CASSRNTGGDGYTF. CDR3 nucleotides: TGTGCCAGCAGCCGTAATACAGGGGGCGATGGCTACACCTTC. The chain joins TRBV4-2 to TRBJ1-2, with 9 bases identical to TRBD1. The CDR3 sequence is 14 residues long. V trimming: 4 bases; J trimming: 6 bases; junction bases outside the gene matches: 6. CDR1 and CDR2 (germline): LGHNA, YNFKEQ.

This rearrangement joins TRBV18 to TRBJ2-3; maybe TRBD2 (5 bases). This CDR3 contains 15 residues. CDR1 is KGHSH, CDR2 LQKENI, per germline. Trimming took off 3 bases at V and 2 bases at J, with 12 bases between the two ends. This CDR3 is CASSPEATTTDTQYF. The CDR3 DNA reads TGTGCCAGCTCACCGGAGGCCACTACCACAGATACGCAGTATTTT.

V usage is TRBV30 and J usage is TRBJ2-1; D ambiguous. Germline CDR1 and CDR2: GTSNPN and SVGIG (reference sequence). V lost 3 bases to trimming and J lost 5 bases, with 17 bases between them. CDR3 size: 15 residues. The CDR3 DNA reads as TGTGCCTGGAGCCCCTTCGACCACACTAACAATGAGCAGTTCTTC. It encodes CAWSPFDHTNNEQFF.

V and J are TRBV28 and TRBJ1-3; 7 bases map to TRBD1. CDR3 length equals 16 residues. Germline loops: CDR1 MDHEN, CDR2 SYDVKM. Trimming took 5 bases from V and 4 from J; bases not matched to a gene: 11. The CDR3 DNA sequence: TGTGCCAGCAGTCGGCCCCAACAGGGGTTAGGAAACACCATATATTTT. Residues: CASSRPQQGLGNTIYF. The full variable domain, rest sourced from reference TRBV28 and TRBJ1-3, is DVKVTQSSRYLVKRTGEKVFLECVQDMDHENMFWYRQDPGLGLRLIYFSYDVKMKEKGDIPEGYSVSREKKERFSLILESASTNQTSMYLCASSRPQQGLGNTIYFGEGSWLTVV.

The chain employs TRBV6-1 and TRBJ1-1; perhaps TRBD1 as D (5 bases). Between the trimmed V and J ends, which lost 0 bases and 1 base, there was a span of 6 bases. This CDR3 has 14 amino acids. Germline V CDR1 and CDR2: MNHNS, SASEGT. The CDR3 region is CASSEAGGNTEAFF. The CDR3 bases are TGTGCCAGCAGTGAAGCCGGGGGGAACACTGAAGCTTTCTTT.

The chain combines TRBV2 with TRBJ2-7, with D uncertain. CDR3 length equals 11 residues. Deletions cut 2 bases from V and 10 bases from J, with 9 bases between. CDR1 is SNHLY, CDR2 FYNNEI, per germline. In nucleotides, the CDR3 is TGTGCCAGCAGTGAAACCGGAGAACAGTACTTC. It specifies CASSETGEQYF.

The J gene is TRBJ2-5, the V gene TRBV7-6; 7 positions agree with TRBD1. V shed 5 bases, J shed 4 bases, and the junction held 13 bases outside the gene matches. CDR3 length equals 16 residues. The V gene's germline CDR1 is SGHVS and CDR2 FNYEAQ. The CDR3 sequence is CASSRFGAGGVETQYF. The CDR3 region has the DNA TGTGCCAGCAGCCGGTTTGGGGCAGGGGGAGTAGAGACCCAGTACTTC.

This chain joins TRBV3-1 (or the pseudogene TRBV3-2) and TRBJ1-1; 7 bases fit TRBD1. The V and J ends lost 1 base and 1 base, in that order; junction bases with no gene match: 0. Germline V gene data show CDR1 as LGHDT and CDR2 as YNNKEL (reference sequence). The length of the CDR3 is 14 residues. CDR3 in DNA: TGTGCCAGCAGCCAAGGGACAGGGAACACTGAAGCTTTCTTT. Encoded protein: CASSQGTGNTEAFF.

The chain has TRBV21-1 and TRBJ2-5; the table's D call, TRBD2, was not checked against the DNA. TRBV21-1 constitutes a pseudogene. CDR3 length equals 15 residues. CDR3: CASSFRGAPQETQYF. The CDR3 DNA is TGTGCCAGCAGCTTTCGGGGGGCCCCCCAAGAGACCCAGTACTTC.

The chain uses TRBV29-1 and TRBJ1-3; 8 nucleotides match TRBD1. J gave up 0 bases and V 7 bases, and 5 bases lay outside the gene matches. CDR1 SQVTM and CDR2 ANQGSEA come from the germline V gene. The CDR3 has 14 residues. Here the CDR3 DNA reads TGCAGCGCTCGGACAGGGCACTCTGGAAACACCATATATTTT. Residues: CSARTGHSGNTIYF.

Worth noting for this clone: One junction end disagrees with the germline gene, perhaps due to a read error. The V call is TRBV7-2, the J call TRBJ2-5; no reliable D call. The CDR3 is 14 amino acids. The V gene's germline CDR1 is SGHTA and CDR2 FQGNSA. The CDR3 DNA reads TGTGCCAGCAGTTTAGACCCAGGTGTAGAGACCCAGTACTTC. Amino acid sequence: CASSLDPGVETQYF.

The genes are TRBV27 and TRBJ2-4; D gene unclear. Trimming took off 3 bases at V and 0 bases at J, with 12 bases between the two ends. The CDR3 has 16 amino acids. From germline, CDR1 is MNHEY and CDR2 SMNVEV (reference sequence). CDR3 region: CASSFQLGQAKNIQYF. Written as DNA, the CDR3 is TGTGCCAGCAGTTTCCAGTTGGGCCAAGCCAAAAACATTCAGTACTTC.

V gene TRBV4-2 combines with J gene TRBJ1-2; TRBD1 aligns across 9 bases. V shed 0 bases, J shed 3 bases, and the junction held 2 bases outside the gene matches. The length of the CDR3 is 15 residues. From germline, CDR1 is LGHNA and CDR2 YNFKEQ. CDR3 nucleotide sequence: TGTGCCAGCAGCCAAGAAAGGGACAGGGACTATGGCTACACCTTC. Protein product: CASSQERDRDYGYTF.

This chain connects TRBV28 to TRBJ2-1, with 9 bases aligning to TRBD2. The CDR3 runs 16 residues. Unmatched junction bases numbered 15, after V lost 5 bases and J lost 10 bases. Germline V gives CDR1 MDHEN, CDR2 SYDVKM. Here the CDR3 reads CASSLQSGRPFSEQFF. In nucleotides, the CDR3 is TGTGCCAGCAGTCTCCAAAGCGGGAGGCCCTTCTCAGAGCAGTTCTTC.